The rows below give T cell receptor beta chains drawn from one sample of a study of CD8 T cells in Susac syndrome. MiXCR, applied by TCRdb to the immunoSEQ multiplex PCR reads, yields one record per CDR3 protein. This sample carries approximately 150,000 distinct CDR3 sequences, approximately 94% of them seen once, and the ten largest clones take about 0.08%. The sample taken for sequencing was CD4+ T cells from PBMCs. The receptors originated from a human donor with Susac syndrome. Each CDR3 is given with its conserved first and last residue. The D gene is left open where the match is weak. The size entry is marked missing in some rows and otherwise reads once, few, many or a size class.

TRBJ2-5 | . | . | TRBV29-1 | CSVESGRGSETQYF | TGCAGCGTTGAATCTGGCAGGGGTTCAGAGACCCAGTACTTC
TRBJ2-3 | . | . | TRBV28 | CASTKADREKQYF | TGTGCCAGCACCAAAGCGGACCGCGAAAAGCAGTATTTT
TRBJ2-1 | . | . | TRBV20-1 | CSVGGSYNEQFF | TGCAGTGTGGGAGGCTCCTACAATGAGCAGTTCTTC
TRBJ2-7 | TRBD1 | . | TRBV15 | CATSTRTGGKYEQYF | TGTGCCACCAGCACTAGGACAGGGGGCAAGTACGAGCAGTACTTC
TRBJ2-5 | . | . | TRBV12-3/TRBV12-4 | CATRPEAEVGTQYF | TGTGCCACCCGTCCCGAGGCAGAGGTGGGGACCCAGTACTTC
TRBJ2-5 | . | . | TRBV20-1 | CSAREQGKETQYF | TGCAGTGCTAGAGAGCAGGGGAAAGAGACCCAGTACTTC
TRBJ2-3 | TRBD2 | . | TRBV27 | CASSSTSGRWDTQYF | TGTGCCAGCAGTTCGACTAGCGGGAGGTGGGATACGCAGTATTTT
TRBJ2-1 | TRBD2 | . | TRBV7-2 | CASSFRLAGGHNEQFF | TGTGCCAGCAGCTTCCGACTAGCGGGGGGTCACAATGAGCAGTTCTTC
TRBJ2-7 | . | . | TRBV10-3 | CAISDQLPYEQYF | TGTGCCATCAGTGATCAGCTTCCCTACGAGCAGTACTTC
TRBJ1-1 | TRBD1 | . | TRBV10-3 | CAARGQEKTEAFF | TGTGCCGCCCGAGGACAGGAAAAAACTGAAGCTTTCTTT
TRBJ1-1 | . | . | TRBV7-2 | CASSLEQVSDTEAFF | TGTGCCAGCAGCTTAGAGCAGGTCTCGGACACTGAAGCTTTCTTT
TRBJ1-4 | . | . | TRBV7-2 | CASSLEKVEKLFF | TGTGCCAGCAGCTTAGAAAAGGTTGAAAAACTGTTTTTT
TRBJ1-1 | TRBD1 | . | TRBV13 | CASSPRFDRADTEAFF | TGTGCCAGCAGCCCCCGGTTCGACAGGGCGGACACTGAAGCTTTCTTT
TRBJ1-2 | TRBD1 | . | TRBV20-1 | CSASRETGTNYGYTF | TGCAGTGCTAGCCGGGAGACAGGGACTAACTATGGCTACACCTTC
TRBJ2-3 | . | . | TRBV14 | CASSPQLPGLTDTQYF | TGTGCCAGCAGCCCACAACTGCCGGGGCTCACAGATACGCAGTATTTT
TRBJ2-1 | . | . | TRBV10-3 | CATASRTANYNEQFF | TGTGCCACCGCCTCACGGACAGCCAATTACAATGAGCAGTTCTTC
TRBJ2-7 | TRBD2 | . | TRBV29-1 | CSVDGLAGEQYF | TGCAGCGTTGATGGGCTAGCGGGCGAGCAGTACTTC
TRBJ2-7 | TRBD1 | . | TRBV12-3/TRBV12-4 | CASSLTGQGREQYF | TGTGCCAGCAGTTTGACGGGACAGGGACGCGAGCAGTACTTC
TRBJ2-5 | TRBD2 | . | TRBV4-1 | CASSLLAGAGETQYF | TGCGCCAGCAGCTTGCTAGCGGGAGCGGGAGAGACCCAGTACTTC
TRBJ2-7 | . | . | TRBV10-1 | CASSGGSYEQYF | TGCGCCAGCAGTGGCGGAAGCTACGAGCAGTACTTC
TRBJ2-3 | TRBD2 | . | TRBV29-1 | CSVCISGATDTQYF | TGCAGCGTTTGTATTAGCGGGGCCACAGATACGCAGTATTTT
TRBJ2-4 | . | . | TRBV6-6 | CASSYRQDQNIQYF | TGTGCCAGCAGTTATAGACAGGATCAAAACATTCAGTACTTC
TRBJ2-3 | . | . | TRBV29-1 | CSVEESRWDTQYF | TGCAGCGTTGAAGAAAGCCGGTGGGATACGCAGTATTTT
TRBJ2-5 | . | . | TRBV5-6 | CASSLRLVAGQETQYF | TGTGCCAGCAGCTTGAGACTCGTGGCAGGACAAGAGACCCAGTACTTC
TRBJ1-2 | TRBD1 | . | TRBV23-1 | CASSQSRQGLNYGYTF | TGCGCCAGCAGTCAATCCAGACAGGGCCTTAACTATGGCTACACCTTC
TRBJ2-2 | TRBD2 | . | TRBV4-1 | CASSRAVAGGHTGELFF | TGCGCCAGCAGCCGGGCGGTAGCGGGAGGTCACACCGGGGAGCTGTTTTTT
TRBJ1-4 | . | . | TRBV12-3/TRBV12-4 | CASSFGRLNEKLFF | TGTGCCAGCAGTTTCGGCAGGCTTAATGAAAAACTGTTTTTT
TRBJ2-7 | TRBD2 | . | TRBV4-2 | CASSQARGTSNEQYF | TGTGCCAGCAGCCAAGCGAGGGGGACTAGCAACGAGCAGTACTTC
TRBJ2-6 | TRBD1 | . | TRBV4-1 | CASSQDLRTGGVSSGANVLTF | TGCGCCAGCAGCCAAGATCTGAGGACAGGGGGCGTTTCCTCTGGGGCCAACGTCCTGACTTTC
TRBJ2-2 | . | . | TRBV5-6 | CASSKSATNTGELFF | TGTGCCAGCAGCAAAAGCGCTACGAACACCGGGGAGCTGTTTTTT
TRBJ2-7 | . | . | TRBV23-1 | CASSQSLSASYEQYF | TGCGCCAGCAGTCAATCCCTTTCGGCCTCCTACGAGCAGTACTTC
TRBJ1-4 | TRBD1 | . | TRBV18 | CASSRTGSANEKLFF | TGTGCCAGCTCACGGACAGGGAGCGCAAATGAAAAACTGTTTTTT
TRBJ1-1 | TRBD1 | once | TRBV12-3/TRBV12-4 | CASSLRQGGNSEAFF | TGTGCCAGCAGTCTGCGACAGGGGGGGAACTCTGAAGCTTTCTTT
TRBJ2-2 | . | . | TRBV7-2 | CASSLAGANTGELFF | TGTGCCAGCAGTTTGGCGGGGGCTAACACCGGGGAGCTGTTTTTT
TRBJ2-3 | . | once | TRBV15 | CATSRDQRGTDTQYF | TGTGCCACCAGCAGAGATCAGCGGGGCACAGATACGCAGTATTTT
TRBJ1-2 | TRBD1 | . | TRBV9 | CASSPQGAVGYGYTF | TGTGCCAGCAGCCCTCAGGGGGCTGTTGGGTATGGCTACACCTTC
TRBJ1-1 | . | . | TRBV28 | CASSLEVGQLNTEAFF | TGTGCCAGCAGTTTGGAGGTCGGACAGTTGAACACTGAAGCTTTCTTT
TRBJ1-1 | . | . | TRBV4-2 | CASRFDSDEAFF | TGTGCCAGCAGATTCGACAGTGATGAAGCTTTCTTT
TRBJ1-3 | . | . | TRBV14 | CASSQALGTKYF | TGTGCCAGCAGCCAAGCCCTGGGAACTAAATATTTT
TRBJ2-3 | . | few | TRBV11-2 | CASSGWAQYF | TGTGCCAGCAGCGGCTGGGCGCAGTATTTT
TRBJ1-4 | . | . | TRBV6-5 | CASRHTATNEKLFF | TGTGCCAGCAGGCACACTGCAACTAATGAAAAACTGTTTTTT
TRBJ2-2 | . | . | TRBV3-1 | CASTIGGTGELFF | TGTGCCAGCACTATTGGAGGCACCGGGGAGCTGTTTTTT
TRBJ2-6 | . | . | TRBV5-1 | CASSPAEGALSGANVLTF | TGCGCCAGCAGCCCTGCGGAGGGGGCCCTTTCTGGGGCCAACGTCCTGACTTTC
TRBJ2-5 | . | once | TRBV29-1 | CSVSHGETQYF | TGCAGCGTTTCCCATGGGGAGACCCAGTACTTC
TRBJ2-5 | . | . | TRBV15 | CATSGIVAGETQYF | TGTGCCACCAGCGGCATCGTAGCCGGTGAGACCCAGTACTTC
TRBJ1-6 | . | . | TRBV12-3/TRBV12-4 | CASSNRAGNSPLHF | TGTGCCAGCAGTAACAGGGCGGGTAATTCACCCCTCCACTTT